This T cell receptor beta chain is from a study of beta chain features in type 1 diabetes (dated by TCRdb to 2016 to 2019). In the study overall: Patients and healthy donors did not differ in mean age, gender distribution, total cell number or subset yield. Across all samples, approximately 98,000,000 sorted cells were examined, and cell number per subset correlated strongly with RNA yield. The study compared TCRB repertoires of sorted circulating CD4+ T cell subsets between recently diagnosed type 1 diabetes patients and matched healthy donors. Regulatory and stem cell-like memory subsets were isolated from only 8 patients and roughly eight healthy donors, whereas naive and central memory subsets came from all 28 donors. Study-wide conclusions, independent of this receptor: At VDJ recombination sites, type 1 diabetes patients had fewer insertions and more deleted nucleotides, which implies abnormalities in thymic rearrangement. Sequencing cDNA rather than genomic DNA could over-represent highly expressing activated cells, although activation and CD3 levels did not differ between groups. Naive, central memory and regulatory TCRB repertoires appeared more similar among patients than among healthy donors. HLA sub-analyses involved small numbers of individuals, so any influence of HLA type on TCRB rearrangement remained unresolved. Type 1 diabetes patients showed a moderate but significant shortening of TCRB CDR3 length in all four CD4+ subsets. PCR might favor shorter templates, but patient and control samples were amplified and corrected together, so any skew would affect both groups equally.

The entire isolated RNA was reverse transcribed using the High Capacity cDNA Reverse Transcription Kit, and thus expressed TCRB transcripts were sequenced. Deep immunoSEQ sequencing was applied to naive, central memory and regulatory T cell samples, giving an average of about 3.57 million total reads per sample. Sorted cells were lysed in RLT buffer and RNA was extracted with DNase-treated RNeasy Micro or Mini kits, depending on cell number. Each cell subset was processed separately to prevent cross-contamination, with patient and healthy donor samples processed together. Using the immunoSEQ multiplex PCR, TCRB sequences were amplified from cDNA into 87-bp fragments spanning the CDR3 region. Sequencing of the amplicons was performed on the Illumina HiSeq platform. Per the authors' processing: PCR bias was computationally corrected using synthetic template baselines, reads within Hamming distance 2 were collapsed, and singletons that could not be merged were discarded. Reads were aligned against IMGT to assign V, D and J genes, CDR3 length and insertions or deletions at six rearrangement sites. Clonotype counts were normalized to sorted cell number within each subset before computing true diversity and Gini coefficients with the tcR R package. Repertoire sharing was quantified using the overlap coefficient calculated on TCRB nucleotide sequences. The source is immuneACCESS, and TCRdb retained only in-frame sequences with V and J called. Part of the clones is not carried over; for the studies checked, unresolved V genes explain less than half of this, and the remainder is unexplained. V and J calls and clone size are those listed in that table; D and trimming were worked out from the DNA. The sample table contains approximately 37,000 clones; only one count was recorded for approximately 60% of them. The top ten clones comprise roughly 2% of the sample.

From each donor, a single peripheral blood sample of approximately 120 mL on average was drawn into heparinised tubes. Naive, central memory, regulatory and stem cell-like memory CD4+ T cells were sorted on a BD FACSAria II using a panel including CD45RO, CCR7, CD25, CD127, CD95 and CD27. All sorted populations exceeded 95% purity. PBMCs were isolated right away by Lymphoprep density gradient centrifugation and were stained directly, without culture. Samples were stained and sorted in pairs, with one healthy donor and one patient per experiment, so that batch effects were minimized. With regard to this clone: Its cognate antigen has yet to be identified. No quality values exist for individual bases; no much larger clone is one base distant.

The TCR was taken from a woman aged 30 to 39 in good health. Material for sequencing was Tregs from blood. Sample cell subset or site, as interpreted from the label and publication: regulatory CD4+ T cells.

The CDR3 sequence is CASSLAGQGARSGDNQPQHF. The DNA sequence is as follows: TGCGCCAGCAGCTTGGCCGGACAGGGGGCACGGTCAGGGGATAATCAGCCCCAGCATTTT. The chain joins TRBV5-1 to TRBJ1-5; the central 11 bases match TRBD1. In the germline V gene, CDR1 corresponds to SGHRS and CDR2 to YFSETQ. Reading from cysteine to phenylalanine, the CDR3 counts 20 amino acids. Of the read, only the CDR3 DNA is kept; its 60 bases are in frame from base 1. V lost 0 bases and J lost 4 bases, and the count of bases not matched to a germline gene is 15.